Given below is one TCR beta chain in context. Its antigen is unidentified. These data come from a study of T-cell memory formation after mild COVID-19. MiXCR was run by TCRdb on the 5' RACE reads, yielding one entry per CDR3 protein. The table has 150,000 to 200,000 distinct CDR3 sequences, 10% to 15% seen once. The V end was cut by 6 bases, the J end by 0 bases, with 14 bases between. Per the germline V gene, CDR1 is MNHEY and CDR2 is SVGAGI. This CDR3 has 15 residues. Study-wide points: For contracting clones, CD4+ ones sat mainly in CM and EM, CD8+ in EMRA.

The sequencing input was PBMCs or a T cell subset sorted from them (not recorded which). This TCR derives from a man younger than 35 who had mild COVID-19 (a few samples of this study predate the infection). Cell type and time point are not known. V gene TRBV6-5 combines with J gene TRBJ1-1; D is perhaps TRBD1 (6 bases). Written as DNA, the CDR3 is TGTGCCAGCAGCCTGGGGGGCGGGGTGAACACTGAAGCTTTCTTT. This sequence encodes CASSLGGGVNTEAFF.